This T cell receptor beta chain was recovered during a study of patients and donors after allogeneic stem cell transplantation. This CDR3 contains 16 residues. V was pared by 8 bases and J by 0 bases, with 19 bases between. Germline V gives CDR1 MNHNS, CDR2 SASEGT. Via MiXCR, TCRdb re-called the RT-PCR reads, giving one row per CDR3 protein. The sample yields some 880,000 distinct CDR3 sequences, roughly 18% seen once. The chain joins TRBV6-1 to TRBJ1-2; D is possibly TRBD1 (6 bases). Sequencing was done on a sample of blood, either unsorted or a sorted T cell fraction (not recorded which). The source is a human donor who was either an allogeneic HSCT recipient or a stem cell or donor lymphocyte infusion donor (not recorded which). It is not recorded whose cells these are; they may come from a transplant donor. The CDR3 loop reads CASAAGQPGTNYGYTF. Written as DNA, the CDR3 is TGTGCCAGCGCCGCCGGACAGCCAGGAACTAACTATGGCTACACCTTC.